Detailed here is one T cell receptor beta chain. The target antigen is unknown. This sample is drawn from a study of CD8+ T cells in alopecia areata. Study-wide context: Dosing with tofacitinib proceeded for 6 to 18 months, followed by 6 months off drug. Severity in treated patients was scored by percentage of scalp area affected.

RNA was extracted and reverse transcribed into cDNA as the sequencing template. Clones were sequenced by immunoSEQ multiplex PCR, and TCRdb holds only the in-frame ones, with some missing. Of over 200,000 clones in the sample, about 64% were seen once. The CDR3 loop spans 15 amino acids. The germline V gene encodes CDR1 GTSNPN and CDR2 SVGIG (reference sequence). Trimming stripped 1 base from V and 1 base from J, with 8 bases between. Treatment defined: oral pan-JAK inhibitor, 5-10 mg twice daily. Broader study findings: Tofacitinib delivered significant drops in scalp clonality and in expanded CD8+ clones among the top 100. Baseline CD8+ expansion's link to response remains uncertain, as there was one nonresponder.

This sequence was found in a human donor with alopecia areata. The sample was CD4+ T cells sorted from blood, taken at week 4, from a patient treated with tofacitinib. This chain links TRBV30 with TRBJ2-6; D unresolved. The CDR3 reads CAWSAGRSGANVLTF. As DNA, the CDR3 is TGTGCCTGGAGTGCCGGACGGTCTGGGGCCAACGTCCTGACTTTC.